A single sample gave rise to the 3 T cell receptor beta chains below, sequenced in a study of T-cell reconstitution after alpha-beta-depleted transplantation in children. Molecular barcoding with unique molecular identifiers was used for the TCRbeta library. Each CDR3 protein gets one entry after TCRdb re-called the PCR reads with MiXCR. This table has a few hundred thousand distinct CDR3 sequences, about 25% appearing once. The sample here was PBMCs, taken before TCRalphabeta/CD19-depleted stem cell transplant. The receptors were sampled from a girl aged 2 to 10 with Fanconi anemia, due to receive a stem cell transplant.

This clonotype was recorded many times. J is TRBJ2-1 and V is TRBV6-1; 9 nucleotides match TRBD2. The germline V gene has CDR1 MNHNS and CDR2 SASEGT. This CDR3 region has 16 residues. The trim removed 3 bases at V and 0 bases at J, leaving 3 bases unmatched. The CDR3 DNA reads as TGTGCCAGCAGTGACGGACTAGCGAGCTCCTACAATGAGCAGTTCTTC. Translated, it gives CASSDGLASSYNEQFF.

This clonotype was found many times. The chain joins TRBV10-3 to TRBJ2-2, with D tentatively TRBD1 or TRBD2 (5 bases each). Germline V gives CDR1 ENHRY, CDR2 SYGVKD. This CDR3 spans 15 amino acids. Between the trimmed V and J ends, which lost 10 bases and 7 bases, there was a span of 22 bases. CDR3 sequence (DNA): TGTGCCACCTCCTCACAGGCCCCCGAGGGCGGGGAGCTGTTTTTT. Its protein is CATSSQAPEGGELFF.

This clonotype has ten or more counts. This chain connects TRBV20-1 to TRBJ2-6; D remains ambiguous. This CDR3 contains 15 residues. From germline, CDR1 is DFQATT and CDR2 SNEGSKA (reference sequence). Trimming stripped 4 bases from V and 1 base from J, with 11 bases between. CDR3 sequence (DNA): TGCAGTGCTATTTTGCATAAATCTGGGGCCAACGTCCTGACTTTC. Protein product: CSAILHKSGANVLTF.